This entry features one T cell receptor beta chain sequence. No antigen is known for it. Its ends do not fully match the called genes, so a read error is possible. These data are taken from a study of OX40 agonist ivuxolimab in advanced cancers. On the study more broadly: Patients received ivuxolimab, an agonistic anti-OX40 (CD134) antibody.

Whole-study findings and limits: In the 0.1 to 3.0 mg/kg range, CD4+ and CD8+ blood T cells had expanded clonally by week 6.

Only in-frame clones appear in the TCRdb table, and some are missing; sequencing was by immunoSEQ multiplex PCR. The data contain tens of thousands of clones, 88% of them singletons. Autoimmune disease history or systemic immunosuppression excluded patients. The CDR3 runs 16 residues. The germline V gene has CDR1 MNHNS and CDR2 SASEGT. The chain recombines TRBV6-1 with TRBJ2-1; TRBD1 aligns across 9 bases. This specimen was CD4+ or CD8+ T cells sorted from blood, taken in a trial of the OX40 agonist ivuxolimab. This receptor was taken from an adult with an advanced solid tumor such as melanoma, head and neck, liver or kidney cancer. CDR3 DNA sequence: TGTGCCAGCACTGAAACCCCGGGACAGGGCAACAATGAGCAGTTCTTC. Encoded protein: CASTETPGQGNNEQFF.